These 5 T cell receptor beta chains were sequenced from one sample in a study of blood T cell repertoires in COVID-19. Data came from immunoSEQ multiplex PCR; TCRdb stores just in-frame clones and leaves some out. The table lists about 270,000 clones, 86% of them singletons, with approximately 9.4% in the top ten. The sequencing sample was made of peripheral blood. These receptors were obtained from a man aged 35-49 years who had recovered from COVID-19.

This clone came up a few times. The chain combines TRBV7-2 with TRBJ1-6; D unclear. CDR1 is SGHTA, CDR2 FQGNSA, per germline. The ends were cut back, 5 bases at V and 0 bases at J, with 5 bases in the middle. This CDR3 has 14 amino acids. In DNA, the CDR3 is TGTGCCAGCAGCCTAAGCTCCTATAATTCACCCCTCCACTTT. Translated: CASSLSSYNSPLHF.

The chain combines TRBV5-1 with TRBJ2-3; TRBD2 agrees at 9 bases. Germline V gene data show CDR1 as SGHRS and CDR2 as YFSETQ. V was clipped by 0 bases and J by 3 bases; unmatched bases: 5. This CDR3 is built from 16 residues. The CDR3 sequence is CASSLGASGVTDTQYF. Written as DNA, the CDR3 is TGCGCCAGCAGCTTGGGAGCTAGCGGGGTTACAGATACGCAGTATTTT.

The chain couples TRBV5-1 to TRBJ2-1, with 7 bases aligning to TRBD2. Germline CDR1 SGHRS, CDR2 YFSETQ. The CDR3 totals 16 residues. V lost 0 bases and J lost 7; bases outside the gene matches: 10. In DNA, the CDR3 is TGCGCCAGCAGCTTGGGACGGCGGGAGAATGGGAATGAGCAGTTCTTC. It codes for CASSLGRRENGNEQFF. The whole variable domain, remainder taken from reference TRBV5-1 and TRBJ2-1, is KAGVTQTPRYLIKTRGQQVTLSCSPISGHRSVSWYQQTPGQGLQFLFEYFSETQRNKGNFPGRFSGRQFSNSRSEMNVSTLELGDSALYLCASSLGRRENGNEQFFGPGTRLTVL.

This clone was seen a single time. This rearrangement joins TRBV18 to TRBJ2-5; TRBD1 aligns across 8 bases. Trimming took 4 bases from V and 5 from J; bases not matched to a gene: 6. This CDR3 contains 14 residues. Germline CDR1 is KGHSH and CDR2 is LQKENI. DNA for the CDR3: TGTGCCAGCTCACTCCGGACAGGGCAGGAGACCCAGTACTTC. Its protein product is CASSLRTGQETQYF.

This chain uses TRBV10-3 with TRBJ2-7, with 7 bases that match TRBD2. With V trimmed by 11 bases and J by 5 bases, 6 bases remained unmatched. The CDR3 loop spans 11 amino acids. CDR1 ENHRY and CDR2 SYGVKD come from the germline V gene. DNA for the CDR3: TGTGCCGCCGGGGGAGGGGACGAGCAGTACTTC. Protein product: CAAGGGDEQYF.